Shown below are 21 T cell receptor beta chains from a single sample sequenced in a study of cytomegalovirus exposure and HLA in healthy donors. The PCR used 60 Vbeta and 13 Jbeta primers. Libraries were prepared by immunoSEQ multiplex PCR; TCRdb keeps only in-frame clonotypes and omits some of them. This sample yields some 130,000 clones, of which around 74% are seen a single time; less than 4% belongs to the top ten. Sequencing used PBMCs. Receptors were obtained from a man between 25 and 39 years old in good health and CMV-seronegative.

CDR3 sequence: CSVGLVSETQYF. In nucleotides, the CDR3 is TGCAGCGTTGGACTAGTATCGGAGACCCAGTACTTC. V is TRBV29-1 and J is TRBJ2-5; TRBD2 is a possible D gene (6 bases). V was pared by 4 bases and J by 5 bases, with 11 bases between. The germline gives CDR1 SQVTM, CDR2 ANQGSEA. The CDR3 spans 12 residues.

This chain joins TRBV5-6 and TRBJ2-1; the D gene is possibly TRBD1 (6 bases). The CDR3 spans 13 residues. Trimming pared 3 bases from V and 3 bases from J, leaving 7 bases between. Germline CDR1 SGHDT, CDR2 YYEEEE. CDR3 nucleotides: TGTGCCAGCAGCTGGGACAACTACAATGAGCAGTTCTTC. Translation gives CASSWDNYNEQFF.

The chain carries TRBV18 and TRBJ2-3; a weak D match, TRBD2 (6 bases). The V gene's germline CDR1 is KGHSH and CDR2 LQKENI. Trimming removed 4 bases from V and 6 bases from J, with 14 bases in between. The CDR3 loop spans 14 amino acids. The CDR3 nucleotides are TGTGCCAGCTCACTAGCGGCCCCGGCGGATACGCAGTATTTT. This gives the protein CASSLAAPADTQYF.

This clone was counted a few times. The V and J genes are TRBV18 and TRBJ2-7; maybe TRBD1 (6 bases). The V end lost 5 bases, the J end lost 3 bases, and 8 bases lay between the germline ends. Germline values: CDR1 KGHSH, CDR2 LQKENI. The CDR3 extends over 12 amino acids. The CDR3 DNA reads TGTGCCAGCTCAGCGGACAGCTACGAGCAGTACTTC. This sequence encodes CASSADSYEQYF.

The chain recombines TRBV21-1 with TRBJ1-2. TRBV21-1 is reported as a pseudogene. This CDR3 comprises 15 residues. The DNA of the CDR3 is TGTGCCAGCAGCAAACCGCGCGCCAGGAGCGGTGGCTACACCTTC. Translated, it gives CASSKPRARSGGYTF.

V and J are TRBV2 and TRBJ2-2, with 11 bases matching TRBD2. Trimming removed 3 bases from V and 4 bases from J; junction bases left unmatched: 4. The CDR3 extends over 16 amino acids. Germline V gives CDR1 SNHLY, CDR2 FYNNEI. CDR3 DNA: TGTGCCAGCAGTGACCCGCTAGCGGGGGGCACCGGGGAGCTGTTTTTT. Its translation: CASSDPLAGGTGELFF.

V gene TRBV29-1 combines with J gene TRBJ2-3, with D perhaps matching TRBD2 (5 bases). Trimming left V 1 base short and J 6 bases short, with 11 bases between. Germline CDR1 reads SQVTM; CDR2 reads ANQGSEA. The CDR3 length is 13 residues. The CDR3 protein is CSVEVAAGDTQYF. DNA of the CDR3: TGCAGCGTTGAAGTCGCGGCGGGTGATACGCAGTATTTT.

The chain carries TRBV30 and TRBJ2-1; 11 nucleotides match TRBD1. CDR3 length equals 15 residues. The J segment lost 8 bases and the V segment lost 3 bases, leaving 9 bases of the junction unmatched. Germline loops: CDR1 GTSNPN, CDR2 SVGIG (reference sequence). CDR3 coding DNA: TGTGCCTGGAGAGGGGGGGACAGGGGGTCGCATGAGCAGTTCTTC. Encoded protein: CAWRGGDRGSHEQFF. The complete variable domain, with remaining parts taken from reference TRBV30 and TRBJ2-1, reads SQTIHQWPATLVQPVGSPLSLECTVEGTSNPNLYWYRQAAGRGLQLLFYSVGIGQISSEVPQNLSASRPQDRQFILSSKKLLLSDSGFYLCAWRGGDRGSHEQFFGPGTRLTVL.

This chain connects TRBV27 to TRBJ1-4; perhaps TRBD1 as D (6 bases). V was pared by 0 bases and J by 1 base, with 27 bases between. Germline CDR1 reads MNHEY; CDR2 reads SMNVEV (reference sequence). The CDR3 is 22 amino acids. The CDR3 sequence is CASSLSWVRGQTERKTNEKLFF. For the CDR3, the DNA is TGTGCCAGCAGTTTATCGTGGGTCCGTGGACAGACGGAAAGAAAAACTAATGAAAAACTGTTTTTT.

The chain has TRBV4-3 and TRBJ1-4; D remains ambiguous. Germline V gene data show CDR1 as LGHNA and CDR2 as YSLEER. The V end was cut by 2 bases, the J end by 8 bases, with 15 bases between. CDR3 length equals 15 residues. CDR3 nucleotide sequence: TGCGCCAGCAGCCAACAGAAGATGGGGAGGGAAAAACTGTTTTTT. As protein: CASSQQKMGREKLFF.

The rearrangement links TRBV7-6 to TRBJ1-3, with 7 bases identical to TRBD1. Germline values: CDR1 SGHVS, CDR2 FNYEAQ. Losses at the gene ends were 5 bases for V and 0 bases for J; bases not matched to a gene: 7. The CDR3 extends over 16 amino acids. This chain's CDR3 is CASSDRQGNSGNTIYF. CDR3 in DNA: TGTGCCAGCAGCGACCGACAGGGAAACTCTGGAAACACCATATATTTT. The entire variable domain, with the rest obtained from reference TRBV7-6 and TRBJ1-3, is as follows: GAGVSQSPRYKVTKRGQDVALRCDPISGHVSLYWYRQALGQGPEFLTYFNYEAQQDKSGLPNDRFSAERPEGSISTLTIQRTEQRDSAMYRCASSDRQGNSGNTIYFGEGSWLTVV.

The chain links TRBV4-1 to TRBJ1-5; weak D call: TRBD1 (5 bases). Germline CDR1 reads MGHRA; CDR2 reads YSYEKL. CDR3 length: 15 residues. V lost 4 bases and J 2 bases, leaving 12 bases between the germline ends. The DNA for the CDR3 is TGCGCCAGCAGCCTCGGGGGTACAGGCAATCAGCCCCAGCATTTT. It is translated as CASSLGGTGNQPQHF.

The chain employs TRBV18 and TRBJ1-5, with 8 bases fitting TRBD1. The V gene end was trimmed by 6 bases and the J gene end by 6 bases; junction bases not matched to a gene: 10. This CDR3 contains 15 residues. The germline CDR1 and CDR2 sequences are KGHSH and LQKENI. CDR3 sequence (DNA): TGTGCCAGCTCGCACCGGGACAGGCGGTCTCAGCCCCAGCATTTT. It is translated as CASSHRDRRSQPQHF.

The gene calls are TRBV7-8 and TRBJ2-7; 9 bases agree with TRBD2. J gave up 3 bases and V 5 bases, and 8 bases lay outside the gene matches. The CDR3 has 15 residues. CDR1 and CDR2 (germline): SGHVS, FQNEAQ. The CDR3 DNA is TGTGCCAGCAGCATTGAGCGGGAGGTTATCTACGAGCAGTACTTC. Its translation is CASSIEREVIYEQYF.

The rearrangement joins TRBV6-1 to TRBJ2-7; tentatively, D is TRBD1 (6 bases). Germline-derived CDR1 and CDR2 are MNHNS and SASEGT. Trimming left V 8 bases short and J 0 bases short, with 14 bases between. This CDR3 comprises 14 residues. DNA of the CDR3: TGTGCCAGCGGAACAGGGATGAGCTCCTACGAGCAGTACTTC. Translated: CASGTGMSSYEQYF.

This clone was seen a single time. J is TRBJ2-5 and V is TRBV7-2; 7 bases are shared with TRBD1. This CDR3 contains 14 residues. Germline V gene data show CDR1 as SGHTA and CDR2 as FQGNSA. J gave up 0 bases and V 5 bases, and 3 bases lay outside the gene matches. The CDR3 reads CASSLTGNQETQYF. As DNA, the CDR3 is TGTGCCAGCAGCCTGACAGGGAACCAAGAGACCCAGTACTTC.

The V gene is TRBV6-1, the J gene TRBJ2-3; D call uncertain. V was cut by 8 bases and J by 4 bases, with 16 bases left in between. This CDR3 region has 14 residues. CDR1 and CDR2 (germline): MNHNS, SASEGT. The CDR3 sequence: CASGFSSYPDTQYF. CDR3 in DNA: TGTGCCAGCGGTTTTTCGTCCTATCCAGATACGCAGTATTTT.

The chain couples TRBV7-8 to TRBJ1-1; weak D call: TRBD1 (6 bases). Deletions cut 1 base from V and 1 base from J, with 13 bases between. The germline V gene encodes CDR1 SGHVS and CDR2 FQNEAQ. The CDR3 is made up of 16 amino acids. Here the CDR3 DNA reads TGTGCCAGCAGCTTAGGGGGAGGGGGAGGGAACACTGAAGCTTTCTTT. Translating gives CASSLGGGGGNTEAFF.

The chain links TRBV9 to TRBJ1-2; a possible D gene is TRBD1 (6 bases). Germline V lookup: CDR1 SGDLS, CDR2 YYNGEE. The CDR3 is 15 amino acids. The V gene lost 0 bases and the J gene lost 8 bases, with 17 bases spanning the gap. The CDR3, as DNA: TGTGCCAGCAGCGTAGCCCCCCAGGGGCTAGGGGGCTACACCTTC. Amino acids: CASSVAPQGLGGYTF.

The V call is TRBV4-1, the J call TRBJ2-7; 8 nucleotides match TRBD2. From germline, CDR1 is MGHRA and CDR2 YSYEKL. The CDR3 has 16 amino acids. The V segment lost 1 base and the J segment 7 bases; nucleotides outside the gene matches: 12. This chain's CDR3 is CASSQGAGRAFWEQYF. CDR3 in DNA: TGCGCCAGCAGCCAAGGCGCCGGGAGGGCCTTCTGGGAGCAGTACTTC.

The chain couples TRBV7-2 to TRBJ1-2; D unresolved. The CDR3 is 13 amino acids. V was pared by 3 bases and J by 2 bases, with 7 bases between. The germline V gene encodes CDR1 SGHTA and CDR2 FQGNSA. CDR3 sequence reads: CASSFTSNYGYTF. For the CDR3, the DNA is TGTGCCAGCAGCTTCACATCCAACTATGGCTACACCTTC.